The sequence of this T cell receptor (beta chain) was determined in a study of cytomegalovirus exposure and HLA in healthy donors. As for the study in general: HLA-typed donors were the source of around 87 million unique TCRs, which an early data release held. Study conclusions and caveats: Roughly uniform sequencing depth across donors was assumed, possibly incorrectly. A later analysis linked 16,951 TCR beta sequences to HLA alleles at 0.05 false discovery rate. The study flagged some 170 TCR beta chains as cytomegalovirus-associated.

This clone was seen a few times. Its antigen is not known. The primer mix had 60 Vbeta and 13 Jbeta primers. Sequencing used immunoSEQ multiplex PCR; TCRdb keeps in-frame clones, though not all of them. Of more than 200,000 clones listed, about 75% are singletons. The CDR3 extends over 15 amino acids. V shed 0 bases, J shed 1 base, and the junction held 2 bases outside the gene matches. CDR1 is SGDLS, CDR2 YYNGEE, per germline. This chain links TRBV9 with TRBJ2-3; 7 bases are shared with TRBD2. The source is a man between 18 and 35 years old in good health and CMV-seronegative. The sample taken for sequencing was PBMCs. This CDR3 reads CASSVVSGGTDTQYF. CDR3 bases: TGTGCCAGCAGCGTAGTAAGCGGGGGCACAGATACGCAGTATTTT.